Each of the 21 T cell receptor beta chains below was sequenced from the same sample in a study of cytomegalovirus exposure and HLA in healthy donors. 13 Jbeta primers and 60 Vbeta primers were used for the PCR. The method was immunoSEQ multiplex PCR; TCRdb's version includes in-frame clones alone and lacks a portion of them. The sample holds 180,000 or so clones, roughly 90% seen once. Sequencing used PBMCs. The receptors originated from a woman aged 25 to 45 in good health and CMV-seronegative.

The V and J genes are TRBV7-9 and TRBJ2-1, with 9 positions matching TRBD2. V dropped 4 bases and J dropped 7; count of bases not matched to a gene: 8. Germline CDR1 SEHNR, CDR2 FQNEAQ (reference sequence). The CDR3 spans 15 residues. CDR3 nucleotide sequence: TGTGCCAGCAGCTACTTAGGGGCGGGAGGGAATGAGCAGTTCTTC. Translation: CASSYLGAGGNEQFF. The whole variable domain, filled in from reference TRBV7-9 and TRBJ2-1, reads DTGVSQNPRHKITKRGQNVTFRCDPISEHNRLYWYRQTLGQGPEFLTYFQNEAQLEKSRLLSDRFSAERPKGSFSTLEIQRTEQGDSAMYLCASSYLGAGGNEQFFGPGTRLTVL.

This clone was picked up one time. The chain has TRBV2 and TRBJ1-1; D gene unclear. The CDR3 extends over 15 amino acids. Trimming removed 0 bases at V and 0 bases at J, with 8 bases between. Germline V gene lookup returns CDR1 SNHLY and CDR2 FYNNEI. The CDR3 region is CASSEALRVNTEAFF. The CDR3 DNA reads TGTGCCAGCAGTGAAGCGCTTCGGGTGAACACTGAAGCTTTCTTT.

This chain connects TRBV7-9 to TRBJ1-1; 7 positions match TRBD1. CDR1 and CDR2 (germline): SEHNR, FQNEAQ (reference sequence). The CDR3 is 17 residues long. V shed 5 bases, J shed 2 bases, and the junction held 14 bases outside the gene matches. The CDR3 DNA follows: TGTGCCAGCAGCCCGCGCTTCCGGGACAGTATTAACACTGAAGCTTTCTTT. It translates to CASSPRFRDSINTEAFF.

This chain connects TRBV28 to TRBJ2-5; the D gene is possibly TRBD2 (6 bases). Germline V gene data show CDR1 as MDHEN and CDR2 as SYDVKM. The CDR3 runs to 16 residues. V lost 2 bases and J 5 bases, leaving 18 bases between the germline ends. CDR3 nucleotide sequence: TGTGCCAGCAGTTTACCTGGGGGAGGTGTTTGGGAGACCCAGTACTTC. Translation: CASSLPGGGVWETQYF.

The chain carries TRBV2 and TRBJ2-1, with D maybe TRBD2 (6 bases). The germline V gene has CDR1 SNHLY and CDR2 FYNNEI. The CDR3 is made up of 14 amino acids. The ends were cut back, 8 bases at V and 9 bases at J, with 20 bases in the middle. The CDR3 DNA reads TGTGCCAGCTTCCTTGGAGGGGCCCGGGGTGAGCAGTTCTTC. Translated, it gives CASFLGGARGEQFF. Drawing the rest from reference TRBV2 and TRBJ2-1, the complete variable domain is EPEVTQTPSHQVTQMGQEVILRCVPISNHLYFYWYRQILGQKVEFLVSFYNNEISEKSEIFDDQFSVERPDGSNFTLKIRSTKLEDSAMYFCASFLGGARGEQFFGPGTRLTVL.

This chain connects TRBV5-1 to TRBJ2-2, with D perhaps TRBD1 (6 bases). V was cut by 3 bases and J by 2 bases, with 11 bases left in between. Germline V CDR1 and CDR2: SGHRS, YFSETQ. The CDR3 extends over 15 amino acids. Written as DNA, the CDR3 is TGCGCCAGCAGCTCCTGGGGGCCCAACACCGGGGAGCTGTTTTTT. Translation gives CASSSWGPNTGELFF.

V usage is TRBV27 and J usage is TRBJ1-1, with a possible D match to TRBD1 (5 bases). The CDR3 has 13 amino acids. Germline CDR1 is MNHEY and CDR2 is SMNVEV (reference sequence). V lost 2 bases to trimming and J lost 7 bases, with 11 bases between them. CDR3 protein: CASSLGEDSEAFF. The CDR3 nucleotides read TGTGCCAGCAGTTTAGGGGAAGACAGTGAAGCTTTCTTT.

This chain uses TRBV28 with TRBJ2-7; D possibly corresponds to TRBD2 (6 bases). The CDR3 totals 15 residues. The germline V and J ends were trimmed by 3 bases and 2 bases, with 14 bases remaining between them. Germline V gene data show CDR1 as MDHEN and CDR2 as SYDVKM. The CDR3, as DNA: TGTGCCAGCAGTTTGGGTGGGGGGTACACCTACGAGCAGTACTTC. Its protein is CASSLGGGYTYEQYF. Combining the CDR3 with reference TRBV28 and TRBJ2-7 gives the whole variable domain DVKVTQSSRYLVKRTGEKVFLECVQDMDHENMFWYRQDPGLGLRLIYFSYDVKMKEKGDIPEGYSVSREKKERFSLILESASTNQTSMYLCASSLGGGYTYEQYFGPGTRLTVT.

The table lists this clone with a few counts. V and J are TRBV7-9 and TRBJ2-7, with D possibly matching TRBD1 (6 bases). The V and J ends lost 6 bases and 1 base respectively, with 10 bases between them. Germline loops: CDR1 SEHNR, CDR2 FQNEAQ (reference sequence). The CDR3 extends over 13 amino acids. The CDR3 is CASRGDNSYEQYF. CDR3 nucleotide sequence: TGTGCCAGCAGGGGGGACAATTCCTACGAGCAGTACTTC.

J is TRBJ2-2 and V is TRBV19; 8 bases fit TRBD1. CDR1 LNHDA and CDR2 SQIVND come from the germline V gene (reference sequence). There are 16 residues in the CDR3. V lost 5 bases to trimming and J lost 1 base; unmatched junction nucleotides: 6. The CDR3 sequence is CASSFQGAQNTGELFF. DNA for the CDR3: TGTGCCAGTAGTTTCCAGGGGGCTCAGAACACCGGGGAGCTGTTTTTT.

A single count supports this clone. CDR3 sequence (DNA): TGTGCCTACACAGGGTCCAGCCGCTTCTACGAGCAGTACTTC. Protein product: CAYTGSSRFYEQYF. The V call is TRBV30, the J call TRBJ2-7; perhaps TRBD1 as D (6 bases). There are 14 residues in the CDR3. V was trimmed by 7 bases and J by 3 bases, leaving 19 bases between them. Germline CDR1 and CDR2: GTSNPN and SVGIG (reference sequence).

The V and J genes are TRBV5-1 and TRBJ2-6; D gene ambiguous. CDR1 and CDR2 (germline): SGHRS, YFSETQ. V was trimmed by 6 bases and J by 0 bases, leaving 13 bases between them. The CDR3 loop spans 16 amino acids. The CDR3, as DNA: TGCGCCAGCAACGTGAGGCCCAGCTCTGGGGCCAACGTCCTGACTTTC. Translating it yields CASNVRPSSGANVLTF.

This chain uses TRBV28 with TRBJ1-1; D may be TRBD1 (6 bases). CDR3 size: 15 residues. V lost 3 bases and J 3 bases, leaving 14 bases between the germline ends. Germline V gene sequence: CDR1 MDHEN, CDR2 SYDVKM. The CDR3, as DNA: TGTGCCAGCAGTTTTTCTGGGGGCGGACACACTGAAGCTTTCTTT. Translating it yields CASSFSGGGHTEAFF.

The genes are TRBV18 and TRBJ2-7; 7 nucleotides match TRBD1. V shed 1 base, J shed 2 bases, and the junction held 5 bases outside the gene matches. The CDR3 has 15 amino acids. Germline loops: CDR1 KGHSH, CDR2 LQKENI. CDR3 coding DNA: TGTGCCAGCTCACCACAGGGCAGGGGGACCTACGAGCAGTACTTC. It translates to CASSPQGRGTYEQYF.

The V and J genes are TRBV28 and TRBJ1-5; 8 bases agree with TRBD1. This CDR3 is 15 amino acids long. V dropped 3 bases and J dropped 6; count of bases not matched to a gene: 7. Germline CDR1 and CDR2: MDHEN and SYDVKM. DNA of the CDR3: TGTGCCAGCAGTTTGTCGACAGGGGCGAGTCAGCCCCAGCATTTT. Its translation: CASSLSTGASQPQHF.

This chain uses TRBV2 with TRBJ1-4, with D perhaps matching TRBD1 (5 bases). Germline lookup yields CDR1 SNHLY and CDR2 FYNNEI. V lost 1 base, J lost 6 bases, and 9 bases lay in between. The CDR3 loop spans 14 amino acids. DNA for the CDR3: TGTGCCAGCAGTGAAGACAGGCCGGATGAAAAACTGTTTTTT. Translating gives CASSEDRPDEKLFF.

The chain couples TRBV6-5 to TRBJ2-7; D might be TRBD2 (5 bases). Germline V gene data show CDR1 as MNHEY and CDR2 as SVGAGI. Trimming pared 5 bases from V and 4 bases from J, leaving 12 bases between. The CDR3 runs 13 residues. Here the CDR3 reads CASSLRPGYEQYF. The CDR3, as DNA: TGTGCCAGCAGTCTCCGGCCGGGGTACGAGCAGTACTTC.

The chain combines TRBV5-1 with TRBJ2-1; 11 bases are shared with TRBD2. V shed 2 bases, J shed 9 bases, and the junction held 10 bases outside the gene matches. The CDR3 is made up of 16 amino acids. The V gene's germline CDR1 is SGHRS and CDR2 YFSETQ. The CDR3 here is CASSFDSGRAQGEQFF. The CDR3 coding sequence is TGCGCCAGCAGCTTTGATAGCGGGAGGGCCCAGGGTGAGCAGTTCTTC.

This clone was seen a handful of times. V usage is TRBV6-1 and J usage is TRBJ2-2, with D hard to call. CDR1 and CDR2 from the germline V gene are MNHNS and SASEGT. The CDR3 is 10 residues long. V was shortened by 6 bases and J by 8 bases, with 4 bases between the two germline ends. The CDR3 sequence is CASRRGELFF. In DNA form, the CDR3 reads TGTGCCAGCAGGAGAGGGGAGCTGTTTTTT.

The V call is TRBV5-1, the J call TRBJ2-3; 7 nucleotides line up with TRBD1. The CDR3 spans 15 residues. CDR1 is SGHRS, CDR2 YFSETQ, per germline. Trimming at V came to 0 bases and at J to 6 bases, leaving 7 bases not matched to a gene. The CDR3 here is CASSLAGTAADTQYF. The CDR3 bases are TGCGCCAGCAGCTTGGCGGGGACAGCGGCTGATACGCAGTATTTT.

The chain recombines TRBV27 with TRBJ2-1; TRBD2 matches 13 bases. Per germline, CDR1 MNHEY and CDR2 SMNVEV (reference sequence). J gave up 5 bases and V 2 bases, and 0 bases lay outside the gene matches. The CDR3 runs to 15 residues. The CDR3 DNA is TGTGCCAGCAGTTTAGGGACTAGCGGGAACAATGAGCAGTTCTTC. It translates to CASSLGTSGNNEQFF.